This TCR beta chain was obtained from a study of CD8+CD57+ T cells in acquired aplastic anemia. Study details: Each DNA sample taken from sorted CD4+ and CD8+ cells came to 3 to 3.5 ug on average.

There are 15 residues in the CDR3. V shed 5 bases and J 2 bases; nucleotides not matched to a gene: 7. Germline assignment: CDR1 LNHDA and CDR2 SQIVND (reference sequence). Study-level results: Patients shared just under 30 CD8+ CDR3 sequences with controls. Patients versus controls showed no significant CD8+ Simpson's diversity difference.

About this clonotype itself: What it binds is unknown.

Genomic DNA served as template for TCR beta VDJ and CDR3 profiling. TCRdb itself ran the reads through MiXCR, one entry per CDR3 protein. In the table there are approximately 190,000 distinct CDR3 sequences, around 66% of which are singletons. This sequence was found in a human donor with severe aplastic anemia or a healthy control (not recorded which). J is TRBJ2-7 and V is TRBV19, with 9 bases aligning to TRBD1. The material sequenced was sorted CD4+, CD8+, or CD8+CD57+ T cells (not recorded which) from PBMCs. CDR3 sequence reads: CASSPRDRETYEQYF. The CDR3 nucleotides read TGTGCCAGTAGTCCCCGGGACAGGGAAACCTACGAGCAGTACTTC.